Here is one T cell receptor (beta chain) with its context. The data were produced by immunoSEQ multiplex PCR, yet TCRdb's version contains in-frame clones alone and is incomplete. The sample has 25,000 to 30,000 clones; roughly 79% are singletons. This specimen comes from a study of radiotherapy plus CTLA-4 blockade in lung cancer. Trimming took 5 bases from V and 4 from J; bases not matched to a gene: 9. The CDR3 totals 15 residues. The germline V gene encodes CDR1 LNHDA and CDR2 SQIVND (reference sequence). The TCR comes from a human donor with non-small cell lung cancer that progressed on radiotherapy plus ipilimumab. The rearrangement uses TRBV19 and TRBJ1-2; 8 nucleotides line up with TRBD1. The source was peripheral blood, collected from a patient treated with radiotherapy plus ipilimumab. CDR3 DNA: TGTGCCAGTAGTCCAAGCAGGGGGCTCGGCTATGGCTACACCTTC. Encoded protein: CASSPSRGLGYGYTF.